These 8 T cell receptor beta chains originate from one sample sequenced in a study of blood T cell repertoires in COVID-19. Profiled with immunoSEQ multiplex PCR; TCRdb holds only in-frame clones, not every one. The data contain around 300,000 clones, 86% of them singletons. The sequencing input was peripheral blood. The receptors here all came from a woman aged 25-40 years with active or convalescent COVID-19.

The chain combines TRBV9 with TRBJ2-5; a weak D match, TRBD1 (6 bases). The germline V and J ends were trimmed by 1 base and 5 bases, with 12 bases remaining between them. The length of the CDR3 is 14 residues. CDR1 and CDR2 (germline): SGDLS, YYNGEE. CDR3 in amino acids: CASSVLGQFETQYF. The DNA for the CDR3 is TGTGCCAGCAGCGTACTAGGACAGTTTGAGACCCAGTACTTC.

This chain connects TRBV27 to TRBJ1-1; the match to TRBD1 covers 7 bases. Germline trimming cut 0 bases from V and 9 bases from J; bases unmatched to any gene: 19. The CDR3 contains 18 residues. Germline V lookup: CDR1 MNHEY, CDR2 SMNVEV (reference sequence). The CDR3 reads CASSLSTGRGLKYSQAFF. DNA of the CDR3: TGTGCCAGCAGTTTATCGACAGGGCGAGGACTGAAGTACTCCCAAGCTTTCTTT.

The V call is TRBV11-2, the J call TRBJ2-2; no clear D. V was pared by 4 bases and J by 2 bases, with 8 bases between. CDR3 size: 14 residues. Per the germline V gene, CDR1 is SGHAT and CDR2 is FQNNGV. This CDR3 is CASSSRQNTGELFF. DNA of the CDR3: TGTGCCAGCAGCTCGCGGCAAAACACCGGGGAGCTGTTTTTT.

The chain recombines TRBV24-1 with TRBJ2-1; tentatively, D is TRBD1 (6 bases). The CDR3 extends over 11 amino acids. From germline, CDR1 is KGHDR and CDR2 SFDVKD. Trimming took 3 bases from V and 13 from J, leaving 9 bases between them. This chain's CDR3 is CATSDRGNQFF. CDR3 in DNA: TGTGCCACCAGTGATAGGGGGAACCAGTTCTTC.

For the CDR3, the DNA is TGTGCCACCAGTGATCCGCGGGGGGCAGGGGAGACCCAGTACTTC. This sequence encodes CATSDPRGAGETQYF. The V gene is TRBV24-1, the J gene TRBJ2-5; 8 nucleotides line up with TRBD2. CDR1 and CDR2 (germline): KGHDR, SFDVKD. The V gene end was trimmed by 3 bases and the J gene end by 5 bases; junction bases not matched to a gene: 7. The CDR3 runs to 15 residues.

This chain connects TRBV5-1 to TRBJ1-5; 7 bases align to TRBD1. The ends lost 0 bases at V and 5 bases at J; junction bases unmatched: 11. Looked up from germline, CDR1 is SGHRS and CDR2 is YFSETQ. The CDR3 has 17 residues. CDR3 amino acids: CASSLGTTGAGDQPQHF. In DNA, the CDR3 is TGCGCCAGCAGCTTGGGGACTACAGGGGCAGGGGATCAGCCCCAGCATTTT. Looking up the rest from reference TRBV5-1 and TRBJ1-5 gives the full variable domain: KAGVTQTPRYLIKTRGQQVTLSCSPISGHRSVSWYQQTPGQGLQFLFEYFSETQRNKGNFPGRFSGRQFSNSRSEMNVSTLELGDSALYLCASSLGTTGAGDQPQHFGDGTRLSIL.

V gene TRBV29-1 combines with J gene TRBJ1-1, with a weak D call TRBD1 (5 bases). With 4 bases removed from V and 1 base from J, the gap between germline ends came to 10 bases. The CDR3 runs to 13 residues. Germline loops: CDR1 SQVTM, CDR2 ANQGSEA. CDR3 DNA sequence: TGCAGCGTTGGAAGGGGAGGGAACACTGAAGCTTTCTTT. Its translation is CSVGRGGNTEAFF.

The CDR3 nucleotides are TGTGCCAGCAGTTACGAGTCGAACACTGAAGCTTTCTTT. It is translated as CASSYESNTEAFF. This chain uses TRBV6-5 with TRBJ1-1; the D is unclear. This CDR3 spans 13 amino acids. V shed 2 bases and J shed 1 base, with 5 bases lying between them. Germline loops: CDR1 MNHEY, CDR2 SVGAGI.